The 24 T cell receptor beta chains presented below share a single source sample, sequenced in a study of shared clonotypes between healthy human individuals. TCRdb's table, derived via immunoSEQ multiplex PCR, lists solely in-frame clones and lacks some. The sample contains around 2,100,000 clones, approximately 94% of which appear only once. Naive CD8 populations comprised CD45RO-negative cells positively selected for CCR7, excluding terminally differentiated effector memory CD45RA+ cells. Sequencing was carried out using naive CD8+ T cells sorted from blood. These TCRs come from a man aged 18 to 30 in good health.

The V and J genes are TRBV30 and TRBJ2-3, with 7 bases matching TRBD2. J was trimmed by 4 bases and V by 4 bases; bases with no gene match: 5. The CDR3 runs to 13 residues. CDR1 is GTSNPN and CDR2 is SVGIG in the germline V gene (reference sequence). The CDR3 spells CAWTPTSSDTQYF. For the CDR3, the DNA is TGTGCCTGGACCCCGACTAGCTCAGATACGCAGTATTTT.

As concerns this clone: The same CDR3 also results from other DNA sequences found in this sample. The chain uses TRBV7-2 and TRBJ2-5, with D possibly matching TRBD2 (6 bases). The CDR3 totals 14 residues. Trimming took off 3 bases at V and 2 bases at J, with 10 bases between the two ends. Germline CDR1 and CDR2: SGHTA and FQGNSA. The CDR3 loop reads CASSLGLLQETQYF. The CDR3 DNA follows: TGTGCCAGCAGCTTGGGACTTTTACAAGAGACCCAGTACTTC.

This chain connects TRBV7-2 to TRBJ2-7; tentative D call: TRBD1 (7 bases). CDR1 and CDR2 from the germline V gene are SGHTA and FQGNSA. The V end was cut by 5 bases, the J end by 1 base, with 15 bases between. The CDR3 is made up of 15 amino acids. CDR3 protein: CASSGRRGQSYEQYF. DNA of the CDR3: TGTGCCAGCAGCGGGAGGAGGGGACAGTCCTACGAGCAGTACTTC.

The chain links TRBV6-5 to TRBJ2-7; the D is unclear. V dropped 5 bases and J dropped 6 bases, with 14 bases sitting between them. Looked up from germline, CDR1 is MNHEY and CDR2 is SVGAGI. The CDR3 sequence is 13 residues long. CDR3 amino acids: CASSPPWKGEQYF. The DNA for the CDR3 is TGTGCCAGCAGTCCACCTTGGAAGGGCGAGCAGTACTTC.

Turning to this clone: At the DNA level, this CDR3 is encoded by other sequences in the same sample as well. This sequence joins TRBV11-2 and TRBJ2-7, with 8 bases identical to TRBD1. The junction had 4 bases not matched to a gene; V was cut back by 5 bases and J by 4 bases. Germline CDR1 is SGHAT and CDR2 is FQNNGV. The CDR3 is made up of 13 amino acids. The CDR3 spells CASSPGTGYEQYF. CDR3 DNA: TGTGCCAGCAGCCCCGGGACAGGTTACGAGCAGTACTTC.

The rearrangement links TRBV6-5 to TRBJ2-3, with TRBD2 identical over 8 bases. Germline lookup yields CDR1 MNHEY and CDR2 SVGAGI. The J segment lost 6 bases and the V segment lost 2 bases, leaving 7 bases of the junction unmatched. CDR3 length: 15 residues. The CDR3 region is CASSYVTSGADTQYF. CDR3 nucleotide sequence: TGTGCCAGCAGTTACGTAACTAGCGGAGCGGATACGCAGTATTTT.

J is TRBJ2-3 and V is TRBV28, with D tentatively TRBD1 or TRBD2 (7 bases each). The CDR3 consists of 11 residues. Deletions cut 8 bases from V and 11 bases from J, with 14 bases between. Germline values: CDR1 MDHEN, CDR2 SYDVKM. The CDR3 nucleotides are TGTGCCAGCTTTGGGGGGGACAGGCAGTATTTT. Amino acid sequence: CASFGGDRQYF. Combining the CDR3 with reference TRBV28 and TRBJ2-3 gives the whole variable domain DVKVTQSSRYLVKRTGEKVFLECVQDMDHENMFWYRQDPGLGLRLIYFSYDVKMKEKGDIPEGYSVSREKKERFSLILESASTNQTSMYLCASFGGDRQYFGPGTRLTVL.

The chain is built from TRBV5-6 and TRBJ2-2; a possible D gene is TRBD2 (6 bases). V gave up 1 base and J gave up 7 bases, with 11 bases separating them. The V gene's germline CDR1 is SGHDT and CDR2 YYEEEE. The CDR3 totals 14 residues. This chain's CDR3 is CASSLSQGLGELFF. Here the CDR3 DNA reads TGTGCCAGCAGCTTGAGTCAGGGACTCGGGGAGCTGTTTTTT.

This clone was seen once. V usage is TRBV28 and J usage is TRBJ2-7; perhaps TRBD1 as D (5 bases). The CDR3 totals 14 residues. Germline V lookup: CDR1 MDHEN, CDR2 SYDVKM. Trimming removed 6 bases at V and 0 bases at J, with 12 bases between. CDR3 nucleotides: TGTGCCAGCAGCAGTAACAGGTACTCCTACGAGCAGTACTTC. Translating it yields CASSSNRYSYEQYF.

J is TRBJ2-3 and V is TRBV28; D ambiguous. Germline CDR1 MDHEN, CDR2 SYDVKM. This CDR3 is built from 14 residues. The V gene lost 4 bases and the J gene lost 2 bases, with 10 bases spanning the gap. In DNA, the CDR3 is TGTGCCAGCAGTTCCCTGACGGTCACAGATACGCAGTATTTT. Protein: CASSSLTVTDTQYF.

V and J are TRBV10-3 and TRBJ2-1; D possibly uses TRBD1 or TRBD2 (5 bases each). V lost 6 bases, J lost 10 bases, and 13 bases lay in between. The CDR3 spans 12 residues. Germline lookup yields CDR1 ENHRY and CDR2 SYGVKD. As DNA, the CDR3 is TGTGCCATCAGCCGGGACCGGAAAGAGCAGTTCTTC. Amino acid sequence: CAISRDRKEQFF.

The chain is built from TRBV11-1 and TRBJ2-2; D possibly matches TRBD1 or TRBD2 (5 bases each). Deletions cut 1 base from V and 4 bases from J, with 13 bases between. CDR1 and CDR2 from the germline V gene are SGHAT and FQDESV (reference sequence). The CDR3 extends over 16 amino acids. CDR3 bases: TGTGCCAGCAGCTTAGTTGTCAGGGACGCCACCGGGGAGCTGTTTTTT. Amino acids: CASSLVVRDATGELFF.

This chain links TRBV5-4 with TRBJ2-7, with 11 bases fitting TRBD2. Germline CDR1 and CDR2: SGHNT and YYREEE (reference sequence). This CDR3 comprises 15 residues. Trimming at V came to 4 bases and at J to 6 bases, leaving 9 bases not matched to a gene. CDR3 loop: CASSATVAGGPEQYF. The CDR3 DNA reads as TGTGCCAGCAGCGCGACCGTAGCGGGGGGGCCCGAGCAGTACTTC.

CDR3 in amino acids: CASSIDEGGYEQYF. Written as DNA, the CDR3 is TGTGCCAGTAGTATAGACGAAGGGGGCTACGAGCAGTACTTC. This chain connects TRBV19 to TRBJ2-7; D may be TRBD1 (6 bases). V lost 0 bases and J lost 3, with 9 bases in between. The CDR3 extends over 14 amino acids. The germline V gene has CDR1 LNHDA and CDR2 SQIVND (reference sequence).

This chain links TRBV10-1 with TRBJ2-1; 10 bases align to TRBD1. V gave up 3 bases and J gave up 6 bases; unmatched junction bases: 5. CDR1 is WNHNN, CDR2 SYGVQD, per germline (reference sequence). CDR3 length: 15 amino acids. DNA for the CDR3: TGCGCCAGCAGTGACGGGACAGGGGCCTTCAATGAGCAGTTCTTC. This codes for CASSDGTGAFNEQFF.

This clone was counted a single time. V gene TRBV7-3 combines with J gene TRBJ2-7; tentatively, D is TRBD1 (6 bases). CDR1 SGHTA and CDR2 FQGTGA come from the germline V gene. V was cut by 5 bases and J by 6 bases, with 17 bases left in between. The CDR3 length is 14 residues. The CDR3 DNA is TGTGCCAGCAGCCCGTTTCCCACAGGGTTCGAGCAGTACTTC. It is translated as CASSPFPTGFEQYF.

V gene TRBV5-6 combines with J gene TRBJ2-7; tentatively, D is TRBD2 (5 bases). Germline V CDR1 and CDR2: SGHDT, YYEEEE. There are 13 residues in the CDR3. V gave up 3 bases and J gave up 7 bases, with 14 bases separating them. The CDR3 DNA reads as TGTGCCAGCAGCTACGGGAACCCGGGGGAGCAGTACTTC. Translating gives CASSYGNPGEQYF.

The J gene is TRBJ2-1, the V gene TRBV23-1, with D maybe TRBD2 (7 bases). TRBV23-1 is labeled an ORF, and its function is uncertain. The CDR3 covers 17 residues. V dropped 0 bases and J dropped 3 bases, with 15 bases sitting between them. In DNA form, the CDR3 reads TGCGCCAGCAGTCAATCAGCGGGACACTTAGACTACAATGAGCAGTTCTTC. Translating it yields CASSQSAGHLDYNEQFF.

This chain uses TRBV5-4 with TRBJ2-7; tentatively, D is TRBD1 (6 bases). Trimming cost V 4 bases and J 6 bases, with 17 bases left between them. CDR1 SGHNT and CDR2 YYREEE come from the germline V gene (reference sequence). The CDR3 is 14 residues long. CDR3 bases: TGTGCCAGCAGCCCCGGGGCAGGGGTCAGCGAGCAGTACTTC. Its protein product is CASSPGAGVSEQYF.

This chain connects TRBV28 to TRBJ2-7, with D possibly matching TRBD1 (5 bases). This CDR3 spans 12 amino acids. V was clipped by 6 bases and J by 2 bases, with 8 bases between them. Germline V gene sequence: CDR1 MDHEN, CDR2 SYDVKM. The chain's CDR3 is CASRAGPYEQYF. CDR3 sequence (DNA): TGTGCCAGCAGGGCAGGGCCCTACGAGCAGTACTTC.

V usage is TRBV19 and J usage is TRBJ1-2; 8 nucleotides agree with TRBD1. Germline lookup yields CDR1 LNHDA and CDR2 SQIVND (reference sequence). This CDR3 comprises 15 residues. V trimming: 4 bases; J trimming: 7 bases; junction bases outside the gene matches: 11. CDR3 DNA sequence: TGTGCCAGTAGTACGGACAGGGCCCTCGGAGGTGGCTACACCTTC. This gives the protein CASSTDRALGGGYTF.

This chain links TRBV4-1 with TRBJ2-3; 8 nucleotides match TRBD1. The trim removed 1 base at V and 4 bases at J, leaving 7 bases unmatched. This CDR3 is 16 amino acids long. The germline V gene has CDR1 MGHRA and CDR2 YSYEKL. The CDR3 here is CASSQVSGQGSDTQYF. The CDR3 nucleotides are TGCGCCAGCAGCCAAGTAAGCGGACAGGGCTCAGATACGCAGTATTTT.

This chain connects TRBV10-3 to TRBJ2-1; 8 bases map to TRBD1. Germline CDR1 reads ENHRY; CDR2 reads SYGVKD. The CDR3 is 14 amino acids. The V and J ends lost 3 bases and 7 bases, in that order; junction bases with no gene match: 5. CDR3 loop: CAISDGTGRNEQFF. The CDR3 DNA follows: TGTGCCATCAGTGATGGGACAGGTAGGAATGAGCAGTTCTTC.

The chain uses TRBV6-5 and TRBJ2-1, with D tentatively TRBD1 (6 bases). The ends were cut back, 5 bases at V and 1 base at J, with 12 bases in the middle. This CDR3 has 15 amino acids. Germline CDR1 and CDR2: MNHEY and SVGAGI. Written as DNA, the CDR3 is TGTGCCAGCAGTACTAATACAGGGTCCTACAATGAGCAGTTCTTC. Translation gives CASSTNTGSYNEQFF.